Given below is one T cell receptor (beta chain) in context. The record originates from a study of control samples from healthy donors and cancer patients. TCRdb's table, derived via immunoSEQ multiplex PCR, lists solely in-frame clones and lacks some. The data show about 270,000 clones, about four fifths seen once. The V end was cut by 6 bases, the J end by 1 base, with 10 bases between. The CDR3 contains 14 residues. Germline CDR1 and CDR2: MGHDK and SYGVNS. The receptor comes from a woman aged 55-69 years with lung cancer. Sequencing was carried out using PBMCs. V and J are TRBV25-1 and TRBJ1-5; no reliable D call. This chain's CDR3 is CASSDTHSNQPQHF. CDR3 coding DNA: TGTGCCAGCAGCGATACGCACAGCAATCAGCCCCAGCATTTT.